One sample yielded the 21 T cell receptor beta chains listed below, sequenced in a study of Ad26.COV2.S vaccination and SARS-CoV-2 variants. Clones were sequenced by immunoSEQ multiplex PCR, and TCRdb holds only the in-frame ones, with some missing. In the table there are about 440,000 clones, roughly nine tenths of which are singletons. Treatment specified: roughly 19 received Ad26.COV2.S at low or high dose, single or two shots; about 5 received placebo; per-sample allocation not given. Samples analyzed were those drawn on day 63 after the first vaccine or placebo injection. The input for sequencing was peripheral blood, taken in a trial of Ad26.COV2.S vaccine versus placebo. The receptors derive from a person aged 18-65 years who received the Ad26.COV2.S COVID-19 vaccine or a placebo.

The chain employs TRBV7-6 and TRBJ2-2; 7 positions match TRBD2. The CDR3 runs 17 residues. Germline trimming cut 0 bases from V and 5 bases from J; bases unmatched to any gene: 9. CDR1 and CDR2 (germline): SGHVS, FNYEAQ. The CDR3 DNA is TGTGCCAGCAGCTTAGCCCTAATGGCGGGAGATACCGGGGAGCTGTTTTTT. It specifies CASSLALMAGDTGELFF.

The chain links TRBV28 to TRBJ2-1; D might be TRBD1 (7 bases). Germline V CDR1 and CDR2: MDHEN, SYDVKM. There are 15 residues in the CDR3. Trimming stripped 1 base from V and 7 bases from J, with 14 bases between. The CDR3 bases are TGTGCCAGCAGTTTATCGGAGGGGGCGCAAAATGAGCAGTTCTTC. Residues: CASSLSEGAQNEQFF.

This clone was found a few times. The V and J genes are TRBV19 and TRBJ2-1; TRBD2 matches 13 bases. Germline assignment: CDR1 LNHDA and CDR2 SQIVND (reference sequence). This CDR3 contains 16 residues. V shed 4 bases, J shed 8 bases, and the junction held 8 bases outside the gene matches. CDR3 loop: CASSTFTSGRGDEQFF. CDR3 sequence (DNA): TGTGCCAGTAGTACCTTCACTAGCGGGAGGGGCGATGAGCAGTTCTTC. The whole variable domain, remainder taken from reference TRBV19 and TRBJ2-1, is DGGITQSPKYLFRKEGQNVTLSCEQNLNHDAMYWYRQDPGQGLRLIYYSQIVNDFQKGDIAEGYSVSREKKESFPLTVTSAQKNPTAFYLCASSTFTSGRGDEQFFGPGTRLTVL.

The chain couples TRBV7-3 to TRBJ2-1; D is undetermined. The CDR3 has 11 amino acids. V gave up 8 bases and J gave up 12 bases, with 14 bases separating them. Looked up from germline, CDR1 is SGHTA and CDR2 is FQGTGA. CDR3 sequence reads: CASDGYEAQFF. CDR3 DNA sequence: TGTGCCAGCGACGGCTACGAGGCGCAGTTCTTC.

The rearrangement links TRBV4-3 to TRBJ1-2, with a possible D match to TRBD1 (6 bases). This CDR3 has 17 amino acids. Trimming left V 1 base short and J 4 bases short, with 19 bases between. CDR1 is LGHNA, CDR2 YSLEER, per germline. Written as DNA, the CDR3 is TGCGCCAGCAGCCAAGTTATAGGGGGGGGTTCCCTCTATGGCTACACCTTC. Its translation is CASSQVIGGGSLYGYTF.

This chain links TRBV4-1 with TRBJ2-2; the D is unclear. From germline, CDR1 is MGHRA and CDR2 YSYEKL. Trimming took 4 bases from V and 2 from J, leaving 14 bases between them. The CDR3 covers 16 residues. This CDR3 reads CASSPPRQFNTGELFF. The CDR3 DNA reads TGCGCCAGCAGCCCACCTCGTCAGTTTAACACCGGGGAGCTGTTTTTT.

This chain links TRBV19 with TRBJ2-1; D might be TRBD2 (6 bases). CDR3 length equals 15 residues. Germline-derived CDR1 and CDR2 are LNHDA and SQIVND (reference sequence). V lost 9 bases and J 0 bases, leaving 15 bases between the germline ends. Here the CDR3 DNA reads TGTGCCAGCACCCCCCGGGGGTTCTCCTACAATGAGCAGTTCTTC. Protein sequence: CASTPRGFSYNEQFF.

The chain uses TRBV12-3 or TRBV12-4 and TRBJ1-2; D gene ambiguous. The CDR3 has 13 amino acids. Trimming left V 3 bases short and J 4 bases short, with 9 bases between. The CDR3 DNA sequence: TGTGCCAGCAGTTTGGAGGGCCCCTATGGCTACACCTTC. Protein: CASSLEGPYGYTF.

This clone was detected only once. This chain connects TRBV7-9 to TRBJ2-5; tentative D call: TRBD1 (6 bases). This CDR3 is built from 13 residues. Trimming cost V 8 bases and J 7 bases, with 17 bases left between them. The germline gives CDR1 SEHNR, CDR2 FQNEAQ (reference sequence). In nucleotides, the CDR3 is TGTGCCAGCGAAGTCTGGGGGCAAATGACCCAGTACTTC. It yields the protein CASEVWGQMTQYF.

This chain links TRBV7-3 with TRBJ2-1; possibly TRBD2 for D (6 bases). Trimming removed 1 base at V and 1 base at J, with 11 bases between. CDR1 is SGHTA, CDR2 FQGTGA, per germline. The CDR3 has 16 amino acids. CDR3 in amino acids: CASSLMAGRSYNEQFF. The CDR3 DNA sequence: TGTGCCAGCAGCTTAATGGCGGGAAGGTCCTACAATGAGCAGTTCTTC.

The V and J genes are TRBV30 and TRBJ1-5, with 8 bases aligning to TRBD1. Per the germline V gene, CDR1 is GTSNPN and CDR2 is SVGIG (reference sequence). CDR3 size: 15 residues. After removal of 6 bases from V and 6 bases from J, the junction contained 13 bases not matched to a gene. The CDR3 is CACRTGTGTLQPQHF. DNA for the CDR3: TGTGCCTGCCGTACCGGGACAGGAACTCTTCAGCCCCAGCATTTT.

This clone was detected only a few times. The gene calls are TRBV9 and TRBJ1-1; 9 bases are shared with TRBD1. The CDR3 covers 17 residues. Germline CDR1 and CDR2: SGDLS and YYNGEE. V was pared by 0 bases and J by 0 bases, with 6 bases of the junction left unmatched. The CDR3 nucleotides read TGTGCCAGCAGCGTAGTCCCGGGACAGGGTGTGAACACTGAAGCTTTCTTT. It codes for CASSVVPGQGVNTEAFF.

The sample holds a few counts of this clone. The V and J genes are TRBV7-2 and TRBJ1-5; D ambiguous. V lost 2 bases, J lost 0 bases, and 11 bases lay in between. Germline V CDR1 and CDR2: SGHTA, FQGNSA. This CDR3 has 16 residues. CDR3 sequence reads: CASSLRRGYSNQPQHF. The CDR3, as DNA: TGTGCCAGCAGCTTAAGGAGAGGGTATAGCAATCAGCCCCAGCATTTT.

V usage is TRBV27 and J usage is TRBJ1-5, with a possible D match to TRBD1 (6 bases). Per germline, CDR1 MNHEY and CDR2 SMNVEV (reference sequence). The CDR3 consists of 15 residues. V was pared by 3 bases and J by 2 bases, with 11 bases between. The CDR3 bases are TGTGCCAGCAGTTTCAGACAGGATGGCAATCAGCCCCAGCATTTT. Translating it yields CASSFRQDGNQPQHF.

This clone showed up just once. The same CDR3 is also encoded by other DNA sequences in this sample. The CDR3 DNA is TGTGCCAGCAGTTTAGCCGGGCGCAATCAGCCCCAGCATTTT. It is translated as CASSLAGRNQPQHF. The chain joins TRBV28 to TRBJ1-5; the D is unclear. From germline, CDR1 is MDHEN and CDR2 SYDVKM. This CDR3 region has 14 residues. V lost 2 bases and J lost 2, with 7 bases in between.

CDR3 sequence reads: CASSPLGAALEGYTF. For the CDR3, the DNA is TGTGCCAGCTCACCCCTAGGCGCCGCCCTGGAAGGCTACACCTTC. The rearrangement uses TRBV18 and TRBJ1-2, with unresolved D. The CDR3 spans 15 residues. V gave up 3 bases and J gave up 8 bases, with 19 bases separating them. The germline V gene has CDR1 KGHSH and CDR2 LQKENI.

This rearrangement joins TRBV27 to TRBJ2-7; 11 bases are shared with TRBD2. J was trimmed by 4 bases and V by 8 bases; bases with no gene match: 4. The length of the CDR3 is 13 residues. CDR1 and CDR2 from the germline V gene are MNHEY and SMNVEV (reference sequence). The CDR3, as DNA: TGTGCCAGCCGGGGACTAGCGGTATACGAGCAGTACTTC. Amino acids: CASRGLAVYEQYF.

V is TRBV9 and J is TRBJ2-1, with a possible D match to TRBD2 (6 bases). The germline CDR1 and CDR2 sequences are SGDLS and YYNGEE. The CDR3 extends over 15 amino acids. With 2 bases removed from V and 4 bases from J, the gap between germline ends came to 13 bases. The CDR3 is CASSVGRGAYNEQFF. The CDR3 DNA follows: TGTGCCAGCAGCGTTGGGCGGGGAGCGTACAATGAGCAGTTCTTC.

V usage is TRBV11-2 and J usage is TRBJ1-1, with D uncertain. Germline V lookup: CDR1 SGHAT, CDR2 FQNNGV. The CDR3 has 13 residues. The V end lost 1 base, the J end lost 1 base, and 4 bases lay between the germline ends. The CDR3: CASSLAGNTEAFF. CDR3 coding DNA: TGTGCCAGCAGCTTAGCGGGGAACACTGAAGCTTTCTTT.

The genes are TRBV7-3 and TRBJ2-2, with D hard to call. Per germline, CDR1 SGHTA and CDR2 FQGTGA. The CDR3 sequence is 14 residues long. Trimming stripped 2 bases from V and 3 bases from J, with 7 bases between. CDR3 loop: CASSLQVDTGELFF. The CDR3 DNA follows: TGTGCCAGCAGCTTACAGGTGGACACCGGGGAGCTGTTTTTT.

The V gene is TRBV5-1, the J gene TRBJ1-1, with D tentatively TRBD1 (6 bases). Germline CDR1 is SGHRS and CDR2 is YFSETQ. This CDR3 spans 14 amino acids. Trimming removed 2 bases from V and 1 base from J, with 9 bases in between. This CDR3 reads CASSLQTGNTEAFF. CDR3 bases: TGCGCCAGCAGCTTACAGACAGGGAACACTGAAGCTTTCTTT.